What follows are 11 T cell receptor beta chains derived from one specimen sequenced in a study of monozygotic twins with inflammatory bowel disease. TCRdb reprocessed the 5' RACE reads and stores each CDR3 protein as one record, lacking DNA. The sample shows 350,000 to 500,000 distinct CDR3 sequences, and 2% to 3% sits with its ten largest clones. Sequenced input: blood. The receptors stem from a human donor with ulcerative colitis or Crohn's disease, or a healthy co-twin of an affected twin (not recorded which).

This chain connects TRBV5-1 to TRBJ1-5; as DNA is missing, the TRBD1 call by TCRdb cannot be tested. Germline CDR1 is SGHRS and CDR2 is YFSETQ. The CDR3 has 15 amino acids. The CDR3 sequence: CASSLEGGGDQPQHF.

V and J are TRBV3-1 and TRBJ2-1; as DNA is missing, the TRBD1 call by TCRdb cannot be tested. The CDR3 totals 15 residues. The germline V gene encodes CDR1 LGHDT and CDR2 YNNKEL (reference sequence). CDR3 residues: CASSQEAGARNEQFF.

The chain has TRBV18 and TRBJ2-1; TCRdb designates TRBD2, a call that cannot be tested without DNA. CDR3 length: 15 residues. The V gene's germline CDR1 is KGHSH and CDR2 LQKENI. The chain's CDR3 is CASSSLAGGLNEQFF.

The rearrangement joins TRBV7-9 to TRBJ1-2; absent DNA, TCRdb's TRBD1 call cannot be checked. This CDR3 spans 12 amino acids. Germline V gene data show CDR1 as SEHNR and CDR2 as FQNEAQ (reference sequence). The CDR3 protein is CASSKPGYGYTF. The variable domain in full, with the rest retrieved from reference TRBV7-9 and TRBJ1-2, is DTGVSQNPRHKITKRGQNVTFRCDPISEHNRLYWYRQTLGQGPEFLTYFQNEAQLEKSRLLSDRFSAERPKGSFSTLEIQRTEQGDSAMYLCASSKPGYGYTFGSGTRLTVV.

The chain uses TRBV5-8 and TRBJ1-5; with no DNA, the TCRdb D assignment of TRBD1 cannot be verified. Looked up from germline, CDR1 is SGHTS and CDR2 is YDEGEE. This CDR3 is 15 amino acids long. This CDR3 is CASSLSGERGQPQHF. Full variable domain (outside the CDR3, taken from reference TRBV5-8 and TRBJ1-5): EAGVTQSPTHLIKTRGQQATLRCSPISGHTSVYWYQQALGLGLQFLLWYDEGEERNRGNFPPRFSGRQFPNYSSELNVNALELEDSALYLCASSLSGERGQPQHFGDGTRLSIL.

V and J are TRBV5-1 and TRBJ1-5; TCRdb returns TRBD1, unconfirmable since there is no DNA. This CDR3 has 15 residues. Germline V CDR1 and CDR2: SGHRS, YFSETQ. The CDR3 spells CASSLGDIPNQPQHF.

The chain couples TRBV7-3 to TRBJ2-1; TCRdb's assignment of TRBD1 cannot be checked, as there is no DNA. Germline values: CDR1 SGHTA, CDR2 FQGTGA. The CDR3 sequence is 16 residues long. CDR3 protein: CASSLSAGSGNNEQFF.

This chain uses TRBV7-2 with TRBJ1-2; TCRdb's D call, TRBD1, is unchecked because there is no DNA. CDR1 is SGHTA and CDR2 is FQGNSA in the germline V gene. The CDR3 consists of 14 residues. CDR3 amino acids: CASSLADRGYGYTF. The full variable domain, with the rest looked up from reference TRBV7-2 and TRBJ1-2, is GAGVSQSPSNKVTEKGKDVELRCDPISGHTALYWYRQSLGQGLEFLIYFQGNSAPDKSGLPSDRFSAERTGGSVSTLTIQRTQQEDSAVYLCASSLADRGYGYTFGSGTRLTVV.

The rearrangement uses TRBV12-3 or TRBV12-4 and TRBJ2-2; TCRdb lists TRBD2, though no DNA is available to test this call. This CDR3 region has 18 residues. The CDR3 region is CASSSTSGRASSTGELFF.

This chain links TRBV29-1 with TRBJ1-5; without DNA, the TCRdb call of TRBD1 cannot be checked. CDR3 length: 14 residues. Per the germline V gene, CDR1 is SQVTM and CDR2 is ANQGSEA. Here the CDR3 reads CSVGTGSSNQPQHF.

V gene TRBV24-1 combines with J gene TRBJ1-2. The CDR3 has 13 amino acids. CDR1 is KGHDR, CDR2 SFDVKD, per germline. This chain's CDR3 is CATSDGANYGYTF.